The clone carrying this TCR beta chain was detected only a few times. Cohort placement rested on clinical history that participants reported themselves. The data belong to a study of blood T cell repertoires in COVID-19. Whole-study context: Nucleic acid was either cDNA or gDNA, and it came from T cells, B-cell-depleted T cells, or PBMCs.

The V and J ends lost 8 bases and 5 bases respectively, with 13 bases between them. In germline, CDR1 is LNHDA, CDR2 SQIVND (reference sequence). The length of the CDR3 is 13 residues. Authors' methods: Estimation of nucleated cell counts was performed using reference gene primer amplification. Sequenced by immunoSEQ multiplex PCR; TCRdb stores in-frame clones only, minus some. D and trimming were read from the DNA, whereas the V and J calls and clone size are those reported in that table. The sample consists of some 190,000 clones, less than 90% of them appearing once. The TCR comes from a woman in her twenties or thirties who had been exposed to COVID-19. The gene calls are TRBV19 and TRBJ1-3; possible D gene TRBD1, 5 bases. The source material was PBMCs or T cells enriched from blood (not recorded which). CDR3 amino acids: CASGRDGRNTIYF. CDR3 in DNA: TGTGCCAGTGGGAGGGACGGGCGAAACACCATATATTTT.